Following are 24 T cell receptor beta chains from one sample sequenced in a study of T-cell memory formation after mild COVID-19. TCRdb ran MiXCR on the 5' RACE reads and lists one entry per CDR3 protein. The table records about 270,000 distinct CDR3 sequences, more than 15% of them present only once. The sample was PBMCs or a T cell subset sorted from them (not recorded which). The receptors derive from a man aged 18 to 29 who had mild COVID-19 (a few samples of this study predate the infection). Cell type and time point are not known.

The chain joins TRBV12-3 or TRBV12-4 to TRBJ2-7; tentatively, D is TRBD1 (6 bases). The length of the CDR3 is 13 residues. V was trimmed by 8 bases and J by 7 bases, leaving 18 bases between them. The CDR3 DNA is TGTGCCAGCGCGACAGGTAGATCGAGAGAGCAGTACTTC. It codes for CASATGRSREQYF.

The gene calls are TRBV6-2 or TRBV6-3 and TRBJ2-1; 7 bases align to TRBD2. After removal of 0 bases from V and 2 bases from J, the junction contained 1 base not matched to a gene. The CDR3 spans 15 residues. From germline, CDR1 is MNHEY and CDR2 SVGEGT. The CDR3 loop is CASSYSGGPYNEQFF. For the CDR3, the DNA is TGTGCCAGCAGTTACTCGGGAGGGCCCTACAATGAGCAGTTCTTC.

In this sample, this clonotype turned up many times. The chain joins TRBV7-2 to TRBJ2-5; TRBD2 aligns across 8 bases. Germline-derived CDR1 and CDR2 are SGHTA and FQGNSA. J was trimmed by 4 bases and V by 6 bases; bases with no gene match: 4. This CDR3 has 13 residues. The chain's CDR3 is CASSPGGGETQYF. In DNA form, the CDR3 reads TGTGCCAGCAGTCCCGGGGGGGGAGAGACCCAGTACTTC.

This chain connects TRBV20-1 to TRBJ2-3, with 8 nucleotides matching TRBD2. The germline CDR1 and CDR2 sequences are DFQATT and SNEGSKA (reference sequence). J gave up 3 bases and V 7 bases, and 9 bases lay outside the gene matches. The length of the CDR3 is 14 residues. CDR3 bases: TGCAGTGGGTGGATTAGCGGGGATACAGATACGCAGTATTTT. It specifies CSGWISGDTDTQYF.

CDR3 amino acids: CASSQERLAHEQFF. The CDR3 DNA sequence: TGCGCCAGCAGCCAAGAACGACTAGCCCATGAGCAGTTCTTC. The rearrangement links TRBV4-3 to TRBJ2-1, with 7 bases identical to TRBD2. This CDR3 spans 14 amino acids. With 0 bases clipped from V and 8 bases from J, the junction kept 4 bases outside the gene matches. In germline, CDR1 is LGHNA, CDR2 YSLEER.

The gene calls are TRBV7-2 and TRBJ1-6, with unresolved D. Trimming shortened V by 2 bases and J by 3 bases, and 14 bases separated the two germline ends. The CDR3 has 17 residues. The germline gives CDR1 SGHTA, CDR2 FQGNSA. This CDR3 is CASSLWSQADYNSPLHF. As DNA, the CDR3 is TGTGCCAGCAGCTTATGGTCTCAGGCGGACTATAATTCACCCCTCCACTTT.

This rearrangement joins TRBV2 to TRBJ2-3; D may be TRBD1 or TRBD2 (6 bases each). Germline V lookup: CDR1 SNHLY, CDR2 FYNNEI. This CDR3 is built from 14 residues. The V end was cut by 10 bases, the J end by 0 bases, with 14 bases between. The CDR3 region has the DNA TGTGCCACCAACAGGGACTGGAGCACAGATACGCAGTATTTT. This gives the protein CATNRDWSTDTQYF.

This clonotype appeared many times. The gene calls are TRBV5-1 and TRBJ2-1; D assignment may be TRBD1 or TRBD2 (5 bases each). Germline V gene sequence: CDR1 SGHRS, CDR2 YFSETQ. V lost 0 bases and J 3 bases, leaving 13 bases between the germline ends. CDR3 length: 16 amino acids. This CDR3 reads CASSLEAGALYNEQFF. CDR3 nucleotides: TGCGCCAGCAGCTTGGAGGCCGGGGCGCTCTACAATGAGCAGTTCTTC.

This chain links TRBV10-3 with TRBJ2-7; 14 bases are a match to TRBD2. Germline CDR1 reads ENHRY; CDR2 reads SYGVKD. The ends lost 6 bases at V and 2 bases at J; junction bases unmatched: 6. CDR3 length: 16 amino acids. The CDR3 protein is CAIRTSGGAETYEQYF. The DNA for the CDR3 is TGTGCCATCAGGACTAGCGGGGGGGCCGAGACCTACGAGCAGTACTTC.

This sequence joins TRBV5-1 and TRBJ2-1; the match to TRBD2 covers 10 bases. V lost 1 base to trimming and J lost 7 bases; unmatched junction nucleotides: 5. Germline V CDR1 and CDR2: SGHRS, YFSETQ. This CDR3 is built from 15 residues. The CDR3 protein is CASSLSSGGLNEQFF. In DNA form, the CDR3 reads TGCGCCAGCAGCTTGTCTAGCGGGGGCCTAAATGAGCAGTTCTTC.

V and J are TRBV7-2 and TRBJ2-3; D might be TRBD1 or TRBD2, each matching 6 bases. Trimming took off 6 bases at V and 2 bases at J, with 21 bases between the two ends. This CDR3 has 17 residues. The germline V gene has CDR1 SGHTA and CDR2 FQGNSA. The CDR3 coding sequence is TGTGCCAGCAGTCGTATTCAGGGGAGGATTTACACAGATACGCAGTATTTT. Its translation is CASSRIQGRIYTDTQYF.

The rearrangement links TRBV5-6 to TRBJ1-4; D call uncertain. There are 13 residues in the CDR3. Germline lookup yields CDR1 SGHDT and CDR2 YYEEEE. Trimming took off 4 bases at V and 8 bases at J, with 12 bases between the two ends. The DNA for the CDR3 is TGTGCCAGCAGCCTGGGGATGACCGAAAAACTGTTTTTT. Its protein product is CASSLGMTEKLFF.

This sequence joins TRBV4-1 and TRBJ1-6; 8 bases fit TRBD1. Looked up from germline, CDR1 is MGHRA and CDR2 is YSYEKL. The CDR3 sequence is 16 residues long. V dropped 6 bases and J dropped 9; count of bases not matched to a gene: 13. CDR3 residues: CASRTPTGERGSPLHF. CDR3 coding DNA: TGCGCCAGCAGAACCCCGACAGGGGAGAGAGGTTCACCCCTCCACTTT.

The chain uses TRBV29-1 and TRBJ2-7; 9 nucleotides agree with TRBD1. The trim removed 1 base at V and 3 bases at J, leaving 7 bases unmatched. The CDR3 has 15 amino acids. Looked up from germline, CDR1 is SQVTM and CDR2 is ANQGSEA. CDR3 sequence: CSVEGDDRGIYEQYF. CDR3 nucleotide sequence: TGCAGCGTTGAAGGGGATGACAGGGGGATCTACGAGCAGTACTTC.

The rearrangement links TRBV5-1 to TRBJ2-1; D gene unclear. Germline V gene sequence: CDR1 SGHRS, CDR2 YFSETQ. This CDR3 has 13 residues. V was trimmed by 4 bases and J by 8 bases, leaving 13 bases between them. The CDR3 protein is CASSRTNNDEQFF. DNA of the CDR3: TGCGCCAGCAGCCGGACGAATAACGATGAGCAGTTCTTC.

V and J are TRBV12-3 or TRBV12-4 and TRBJ2-7, with 7 bases aligning to TRBD2. After removal of 6 bases from V and 7 bases from J, the junction contained 6 bases not matched to a gene. The CDR3 contains 12 residues. CDR3 sequence: CASSSGLKEQYV. The DNA of the CDR3 is TGTGCCAGCAGCTCGGGACTAAAAGAGCAGTACGTC.

The chain has TRBV6-1 and TRBJ1-1; tentatively, D is TRBD1 (5 bases). The germline gives CDR1 MNHNS, CDR2 SASEGT. V lost 6 bases, J lost 4 bases, and 15 bases lay in between. The CDR3 consists of 14 residues. CDR3 protein: CASSPGAPGTEAFF. In DNA, the CDR3 is TGTGCCAGCAGCCCCGGGGCCCCGGGCACTGAAGCTTTCTTT.

The gene calls are TRBV12-3 or TRBV12-4 and TRBJ1-3; no reliable D call. This CDR3 has 12 residues. V was cut by 8 bases and J by 4 bases, with 9 bases left in between. The CDR3 sequence is CASVAGGNTIYF. CDR3 in DNA: TGTGCCAGCGTTGCCGGGGGAAACACCATATATTTT.

V usage is TRBV28 and J usage is TRBJ2-5, with a possible D match to TRBD2 (7 bases). V dropped 7 bases and J dropped 2 bases, with 14 bases sitting between them. Germline V CDR1 and CDR2: MDHEN, SYDVKM. This CDR3 spans 14 amino acids. Written as DNA, the CDR3 is TGTGCCAGCAAAGGGGGGGCACATCAAGAGACCCAGTACTTC. Translated: CASKGGAHQETQYF.

This clonotype was observed a few times. The rearrangement uses TRBV5-1 and TRBJ2-3; TRBD1 matches 7 bases. Trimming at V came to 0 bases and at J to 3 bases, leaving 4 bases not matched to a gene. The CDR3 has 15 amino acids. Germline loops: CDR1 SGHRS, CDR2 YFSETQ. The DNA of the CDR3 is TGCGCCAGCAGCTTGGGACAGGGTGAGACAGATACGCAGTATTTT. It is translated as CASSLGQGETDTQYF.

The sample holds a few counts of this clonotype. The chain has TRBV6-2 or TRBV6-3 and TRBJ1-1; D unclear. The CDR3 contains 11 residues. Trimming shortened V by 0 bases and J by 11 bases, and 7 bases separated the two germline ends. Germline lookup yields CDR1 MNHEY and CDR2 SVGEGT. Here the CDR3 DNA reads TGTGCCAGCAGTTACTCGAGAGCCGCTTTCTTT. Translating it yields CASSYSRAAFF.

The V and J genes are TRBV11-3 and TRBJ2-2, with D unclear. The length of the CDR3 is 15 residues. Germline lookup yields CDR1 SGHNT and CDR2 YENEEA. V lost 0 bases to trimming and J lost 7 bases, with 12 bases between them. CDR3 region: CASSLDSFDNGELFF. CDR3 DNA sequence: TGTGCCAGCAGCTTAGATAGTTTCGATAACGGGGAGCTGTTTTTT. The whole variable domain, filled in from reference TRBV11-3 and TRBJ2-2, reads EAGVVQSPRYKIIEKKQPVAFWCNPISGHNTLYWYLQNLGQGPELLIRYENEEAVDDSQLPKDRFSAERLKGVDSTLKIQPAELGDSAVYLCASSLDSFDNGELFFGEGSRLTVL.

The V gene is TRBV29-1, the J gene TRBJ2-1; D may correspond to TRBD1 or TRBD2 (5 bases each). From germline, CDR1 is SQVTM and CDR2 ANQGSEA. The CDR3 is 15 amino acids. V was shortened by 3 bases and J by 10 bases, with 22 bases between the two germline ends. The CDR3 protein is CSVDETPGPHGEQFF. CDR3 DNA sequence: TGCAGCGTTGATGAGACACCGGGACCCCACGGAGAGCAGTTCTTC.

This clonotype occurred a few times. V is TRBV4-3 and J is TRBJ2-7; no clear D. There are 13 residues in the CDR3. Trimming stripped 0 bases from V and 7 bases from J, with 10 bases between. Germline lookup yields CDR1 LGHNA and CDR2 YSLEER. The CDR3 region has the DNA TGCGCCAGCAGCCAAGAGAGGCAGGCAGAGCAGTACTTC. Its protein is CASSQERQAEQYF.